This T cell receptor beta chain appears in the sequencing data of a study of Ad26.COV2.S vaccination and SARS-CoV-2 variants. The wider study: By the intramuscular route, Ad26.COV2.S was given once, or twice 56 days apart. Findings and caveats of the study: Reportedly, spike-specific CD8+ and CD4+ T cell responses achieved substantial breadth once vaccination had taken place. Ad26.COV2.S recipients had broader spike-specific TCRs (P = 0.0014).

Documented treatment: some 20 received Ad26.COV2.S at low or high dose, single or two shots; roughly 5 received placebo; per-sample allocation not given. Sampling happened 63 days after the first vaccine or placebo injection. This clone showed up just a few times. The antigen is not known. V lost 6 bases and J lost 1; bases outside the gene matches: 5. This CDR3 is 14 amino acids long. Germline V gene lookup returns CDR1 MNHEY and CDR2 SMNVEV (reference sequence). Generated by immunoSEQ multiplex PCR, the TCRdb table keeps only in-frame clones and is missing some. The sample includes approximately 340,000 clones, roughly 81% of them seen just once.

The sample was peripheral blood, taken in a trial of Ad26.COV2.S vaccine versus placebo. The chain couples TRBV27 to TRBJ1-1; 7 positions agree with TRBD1. This sequence originates from a person aged 18-60 years who received the Ad26.COV2.S COVID-19 vaccine or a placebo. CDR3 nucleotides: TGTGCCAGCAGGATGAGACAGGGGAACACTGAAGCTTTCTTT. Protein product: CASRMRQGNTEAFF.